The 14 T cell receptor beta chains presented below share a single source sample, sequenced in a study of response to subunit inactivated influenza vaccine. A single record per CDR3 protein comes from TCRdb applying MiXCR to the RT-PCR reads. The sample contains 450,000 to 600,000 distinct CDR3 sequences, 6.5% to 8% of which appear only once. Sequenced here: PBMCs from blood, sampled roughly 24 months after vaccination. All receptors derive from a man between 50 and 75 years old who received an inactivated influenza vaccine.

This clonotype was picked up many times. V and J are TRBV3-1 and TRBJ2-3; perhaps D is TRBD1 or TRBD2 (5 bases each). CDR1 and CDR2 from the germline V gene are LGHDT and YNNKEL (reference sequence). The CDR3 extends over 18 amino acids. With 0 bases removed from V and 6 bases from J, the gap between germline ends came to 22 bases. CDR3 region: CASSQEGTPLGEKDTQYF. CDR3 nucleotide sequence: TGTGCCAGCAGCCAAGAAGGTACCCCGTTAGGGGAGAAGGATACGCAGTATTTT.

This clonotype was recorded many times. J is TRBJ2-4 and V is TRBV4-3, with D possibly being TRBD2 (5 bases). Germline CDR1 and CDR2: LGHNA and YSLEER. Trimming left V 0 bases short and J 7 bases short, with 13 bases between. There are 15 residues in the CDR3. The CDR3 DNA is TGCGCCAGCAGCCAAGATGTTCTAGCTAGGAACATTCAGTACTTC. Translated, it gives CASSQDVLARNIQYF.

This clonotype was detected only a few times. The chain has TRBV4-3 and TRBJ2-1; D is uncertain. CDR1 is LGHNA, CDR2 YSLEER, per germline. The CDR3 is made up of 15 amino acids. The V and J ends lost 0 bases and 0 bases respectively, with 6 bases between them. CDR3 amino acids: CASSQETFSYNEQFF. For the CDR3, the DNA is TGCGCCAGCAGCCAAGAGACTTTCTCCTACAATGAGCAGTTCTTC.

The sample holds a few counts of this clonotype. The CDR3 nucleotides read TGTGCCATCAGTTCTGACAGGAGCCGACCCTACGAGCAGTACTTC. It translates to CAISSDRSRPYEQYF. V usage is TRBV10-3 and J usage is TRBJ2-7; TRBD1 is a possible D gene (6 bases). V gave up 5 bases and J gave up 2 bases, with 16 bases separating them. This CDR3 region has 15 residues. From germline, CDR1 is ENHRY and CDR2 SYGVKD.

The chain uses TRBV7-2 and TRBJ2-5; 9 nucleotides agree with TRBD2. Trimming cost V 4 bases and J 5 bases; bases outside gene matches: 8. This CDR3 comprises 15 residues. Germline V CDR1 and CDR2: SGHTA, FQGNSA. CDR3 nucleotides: TGTGCCAGCAGCTCCGCCGGGACTAGCTGGGAGACCCAGTACTTC. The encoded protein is CASSSAGTSWETQYF.

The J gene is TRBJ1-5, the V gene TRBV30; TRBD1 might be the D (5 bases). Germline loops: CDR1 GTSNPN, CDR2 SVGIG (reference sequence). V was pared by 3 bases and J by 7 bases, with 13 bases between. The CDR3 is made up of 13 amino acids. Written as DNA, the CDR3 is TGTGCCTGGAGCCCGGACAACATACAGCCCCAGCATTTT. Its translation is CAWSPDNIQPQHF.

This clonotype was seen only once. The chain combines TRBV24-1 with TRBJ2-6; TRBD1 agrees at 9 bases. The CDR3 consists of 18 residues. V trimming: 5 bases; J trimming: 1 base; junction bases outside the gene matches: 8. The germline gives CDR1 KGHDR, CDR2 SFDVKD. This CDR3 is CATSASGTGRSGANVLTF. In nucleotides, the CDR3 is TGTGCCACCAGTGCCTCCGGGACAGGGAGATCTGGGGCCAACGTCCTGACTTTC.

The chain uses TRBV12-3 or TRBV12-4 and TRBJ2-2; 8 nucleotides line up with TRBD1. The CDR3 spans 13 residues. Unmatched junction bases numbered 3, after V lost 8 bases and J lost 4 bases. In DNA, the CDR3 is TGTGCCAGCGAAGACAGGGGCACCGGGGAGCTGTTTTTT. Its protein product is CASEDRGTGELFF.

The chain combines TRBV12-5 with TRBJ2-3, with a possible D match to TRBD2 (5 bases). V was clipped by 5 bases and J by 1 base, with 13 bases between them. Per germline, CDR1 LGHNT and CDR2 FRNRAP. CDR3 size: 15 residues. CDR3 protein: CASGVWLGGTDTQYF. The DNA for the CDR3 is TGTGCTAGTGGTGTCTGGCTGGGAGGCACAGATACGCAGTATTTT.

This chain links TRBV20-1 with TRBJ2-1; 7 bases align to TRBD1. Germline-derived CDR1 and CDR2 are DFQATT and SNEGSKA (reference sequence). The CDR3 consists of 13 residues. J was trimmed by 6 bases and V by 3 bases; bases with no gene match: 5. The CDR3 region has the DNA TGCAGTGCTAGTGGGACAGTCCCCAATGAGCAGTTCTTC. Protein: CSASGTVPNEQFF.

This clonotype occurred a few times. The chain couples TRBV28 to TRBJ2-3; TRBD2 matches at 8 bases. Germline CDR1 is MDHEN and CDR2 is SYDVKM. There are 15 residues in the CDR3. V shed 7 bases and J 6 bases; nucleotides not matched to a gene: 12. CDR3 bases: TGTGCCAGCAATACAGGGACTAGAGGTTGGGATACGCAGTATTTT. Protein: CASNTGTRGWDTQYF.

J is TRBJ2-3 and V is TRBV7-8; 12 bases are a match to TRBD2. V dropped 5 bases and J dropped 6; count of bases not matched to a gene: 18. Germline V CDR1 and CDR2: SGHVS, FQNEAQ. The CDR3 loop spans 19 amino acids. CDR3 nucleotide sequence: TGTGCCAGCAGCCCGCGTAGCCCCTCTAGCGGGAGGGCCGGGGATACGCAGTATTTT. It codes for CASSPRSPSSGRAGDTQYF.

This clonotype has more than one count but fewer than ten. CDR3 DNA: TGTGCCAGCACCCTCATTCAAGAGACCCAGTACTTC. Translating gives CASTLIQETQYF. The chain combines TRBV7-9 with TRBJ2-5; no clear D. This CDR3 spans 12 amino acids. The V end lost 7 bases, the J end lost 2 bases, and 8 bases lay between the germline ends. Germline V CDR1 and CDR2: SEHNR, FQNEAQ (reference sequence).

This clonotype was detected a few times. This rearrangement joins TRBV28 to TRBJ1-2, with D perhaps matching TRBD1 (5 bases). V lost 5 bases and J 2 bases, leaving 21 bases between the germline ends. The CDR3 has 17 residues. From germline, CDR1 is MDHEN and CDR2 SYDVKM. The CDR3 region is CASSRRPALTGNYGYTF. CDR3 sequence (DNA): TGTGCCAGCAGTCGCCGGCCCGCCCTTACAGGAAACTATGGCTACACCTTC.